Following are 14 T cell receptor beta chains from one sample sequenced in a study of graft-versus-host responses after intestinal transplantation. TCRdb keeps only in-frame clones here, not all; method: immunoSEQ multiplex PCR. The sample contains some 70,000 clones, just under 95% of which appear only once. The sequencing here drew on bone marrow, taken approximately 100 weeks after intestinal transplantation. The receptors derive from a human patient who received an intestinal transplant, so some T cells may come from the graft donor.

This clone was observed a single time. The V and J genes are TRBV13 and TRBJ2-5; D not resolved. V gave up 0 bases and J gave up 5 bases, with 4 bases separating them. The CDR3 has 12 amino acids. Germline-derived CDR1 and CDR2 are PRHDT and FYEKMQ (reference sequence). The CDR3 region has the DNA TGTGCCAGCAGCTTAGGGGACGAGACCCAGTACTTC. Its protein is CASSLGDETQYF. Full variable domain (missing parts from reference TRBV13 and TRBJ2-5): AAGVIQSPRHLIKEKRETATLKCYPIPRHDTVYWYQQGPGQDPQFLISFYEKMQSDKGSIPDRFSAQQFSDYHSELNMSSLELGDSALYFCASSLGDETQYFGPGTRLLVL.

Within the sample, this clone is medium-sized. The chain is built from TRBV18 and TRBJ2-7; TRBD1 matches 8 bases. The CDR3 covers 15 residues. Germline V gives CDR1 KGHSH, CDR2 LQKENI. Trimming cost V 8 bases and J 5 bases; bases outside gene matches: 14. The CDR3 here is CASQRSQGALDEQYF. For the CDR3, the DNA is TGTGCCAGCCAACGTAGTCAGGGGGCGCTGGACGAGCAGTACTTC.

V gene TRBV9 combines with J gene TRBJ2-7; the D gene is possibly TRBD1 (6 bases). The CDR3 runs to 14 residues. The germline CDR1 and CDR2 sequences are SGDLS and YYNGEE. V was clipped by 0 bases and J by 6 bases, with 13 bases between them. The CDR3 sequence: CASSVGGGPREQYF. CDR3 in DNA: TGTGCCAGCAGCGTAGGAGGGGGACCTCGCGAGCAGTACTTC.

The gene calls are TRBV7-6 and TRBJ2-3, with 7 bases fitting TRBD2. In germline, CDR1 is SGHVS, CDR2 FNYEAQ. This CDR3 region has 15 residues. After removal of 2 bases from V and 0 bases from J, the junction contained 2 bases not matched to a gene. Here the CDR3 DNA reads TGTGCCAGCAGCTTATATAGCGGGAGCACAGATACGCAGTATTTT. It specifies CASSLYSGSTDTQYF.

The V gene is TRBV7-6, the J gene TRBJ2-1; 13 nucleotides agree with TRBD2. Germline V CDR1 and CDR2: SGHVS, FNYEAQ. Trimming at V came to 5 bases and at J to 9 bases, leaving 16 bases not matched to a gene. The CDR3 runs to 18 residues. The CDR3: CASSRWWELAGGQGEQFF. The CDR3 bases are TGTGCCAGCAGCCGATGGTGGGAACTAGCGGGGGGGCAGGGTGAGCAGTTCTTC.

This clone was observed once. The chain is built from TRBV11-2 and TRBJ2-5; D possibly matches TRBD1 or TRBD2 (5 bases each). CDR3 length: 14 amino acids. Germline lookup yields CDR1 SGHAT and CDR2 FQNNGV. The V end was cut by 1 base, the J end by 2 bases, with 8 bases between. For the CDR3, the DNA is TGTGCCAGCAGCTTAGGAGGGGAGCAAGAGACCCAGTACTTC. This encodes CASSLGGEQETQYF. Full variable domain (missing parts from reference TRBV11-2 and TRBJ2-5): EAGVAQSPRYKIIEKRQSVAFWCNPISGHATLYWYQQILGQGPKLLIQFQNNGVVDDSQLPKDRFSAERLKGVDSTLKIQPAKLEDSAVYLCASSLGGEQETQYFGPGTRLLVL.

The chain employs TRBV4-1 and TRBJ2-3; no clear D. This CDR3 comprises 11 residues. The V gene lost 0 bases and the J gene lost 5 bases, with 0 bases spanning the gap. Germline V CDR1 and CDR2: MGHRA, YSYEKL. In nucleotides, the CDR3 is TGCGCCAGCAGCCAAGAAGATACGCAGTATTTT. Translated, it gives CASSQEDTQYF.

This clone was counted a single time. V gene TRBV19 combines with J gene TRBJ2-7; a possible D gene is TRBD2 (6 bases). CDR1 is LNHDA and CDR2 is SQIVND in the germline V gene (reference sequence). V lost 5 bases, J lost 4 bases, and 21 bases lay in between. This CDR3 comprises 16 residues. CDR3 coding DNA: TGTGCCAGTAGTCCTCGAAGGGGTAGCGGCGGTTACGAGCAGTACTTC. The encoded protein is CASSPRRGSGGYEQYF.

The chain uses TRBV18 and TRBJ1-1; no definite D call. The CDR3 has 13 residues. The germline V gene encodes CDR1 KGHSH and CDR2 LQKENI. Trimming stripped 0 bases from V and 7 bases from J, with 9 bases between. CDR3 protein: CASSPPSEGEAFF. CDR3 bases: TGTGCCAGCTCACCACCTTCCGAAGGTGAAGCTTTCTTT.

This chain uses TRBV11-1 with TRBJ1-1, with D perhaps TRBD1 (6 bases). V lost 5 bases to trimming and J lost 5 bases, with 15 bases between them. CDR3 size: 14 residues. CDR1 is SGHAT, CDR2 FQDESV, per germline (reference sequence). The CDR3 nucleotides are TGTGCCAGCAGCCCAGGGACAATGTGGACTGAAGCTTTCTTT. Translated: CASSPGTMWTEAFF.

The V call is TRBV4-1, the J call TRBJ2-1; D not resolved. Deletions cut 4 bases from V and 9 bases from J, with 7 bases between. This CDR3 has 11 residues. Germline-derived CDR1 and CDR2 are MGHRA and YSYEKL. The chain's CDR3 is CASSRPGEQFF. CDR3 bases: TGCGCCAGCAGCCGTCCGGGTGAGCAGTTCTTC.

The rearrangement joins TRBV10-3 to TRBJ2-2, with 7 bases lining up with TRBD1. This CDR3 spans 15 amino acids. With V trimmed by 8 bases and J by 6 bases, 12 bases remained unmatched. Germline V gene sequence: CDR1 ENHRY, CDR2 SYGVKD. The CDR3 loop reads CAILRQGVRAGELFF. DNA of the CDR3: TGTGCCATCCTCAGACAGGGAGTAAGGGCCGGGGAGCTGTTTTTT.

This chain joins TRBV18 and TRBJ2-1; 8 bases line up with TRBD2. The CDR3 covers 15 residues. Germline trimming cut 6 bases from V and 8 bases from J; bases unmatched to any gene: 12. Germline assignment: CDR1 KGHSH and CDR2 LQKENI. CDR3: CASSPGLAGSHEQFF. The CDR3 coding sequence is TGTGCCAGCTCCCCTGGGCTAGCGGGTAGTCATGAGCAGTTCTTC.

The genes are TRBV25-1 and TRBJ2-5, with TRBD2 identical over 10 bases. J was trimmed by 5 bases and V by 3 bases; bases with no gene match: 9. Germline V lookup: CDR1 MGHDK, CDR2 SYGVNS. There are 16 residues in the CDR3. CDR3 in DNA: TGTGCCAGCAGTGACCCAAGCGGGGGGGTTTGGGAGACCCAGTACTTC. Its translation: CASSDPSGGVWETQYF.